Included here is one T cell receptor beta chain sequence, with context. The target antigen is unknown. Measured with immunoSEQ multiplex PCR; TCRdb has only the in-frame clones, and not every one. The top ten hold 0.54% of the sample, which has some 100,000 clones, 91% seen once. CDR3 length: 15 amino acids. V was shortened by 5 bases and J by 10 bases, with 18 bases between the two germline ends. Germline assignment: CDR1 MNHEY and CDR2 SVGAGI. The sample is drawn from a study of OX40 agonist ivuxolimab in advanced cancers. Study-level points and caveats: Relatively little clonal expansion, among the lowest observed, appeared in partial responders at 0.1-3.0 mg/kg.

The chain couples TRBV6-5 to TRBJ1-6; a weak D match, TRBD1 (6 bases). The clonotype comes from an adult with an advanced solid tumor such as melanoma, head and neck, liver or kidney cancer. Sequencing was performed on CD4+ or CD8+ T cells sorted from blood, taken in a trial of the OX40 agonist ivuxolimab. CDR3 sequence reads: CASSALIRGDSPLHF. The CDR3 coding sequence is TGTGCCAGCAGTGCCCTTATAAGGGGGGACTCACCCCTCCACTTT.